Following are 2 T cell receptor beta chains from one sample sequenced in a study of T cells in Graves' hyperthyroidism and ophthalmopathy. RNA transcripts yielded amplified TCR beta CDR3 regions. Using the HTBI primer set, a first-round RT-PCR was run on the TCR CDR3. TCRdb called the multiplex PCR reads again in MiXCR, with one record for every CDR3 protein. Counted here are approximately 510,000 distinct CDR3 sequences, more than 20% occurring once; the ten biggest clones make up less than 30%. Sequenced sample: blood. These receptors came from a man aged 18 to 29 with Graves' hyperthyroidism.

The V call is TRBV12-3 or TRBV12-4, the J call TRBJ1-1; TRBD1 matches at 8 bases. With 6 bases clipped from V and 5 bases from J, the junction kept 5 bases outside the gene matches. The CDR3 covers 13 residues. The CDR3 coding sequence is TGTGCCAGCAGACCTAGACAGGGGACTGAAGCTTTCTTT. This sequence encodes CASRPRQGTEAFF.

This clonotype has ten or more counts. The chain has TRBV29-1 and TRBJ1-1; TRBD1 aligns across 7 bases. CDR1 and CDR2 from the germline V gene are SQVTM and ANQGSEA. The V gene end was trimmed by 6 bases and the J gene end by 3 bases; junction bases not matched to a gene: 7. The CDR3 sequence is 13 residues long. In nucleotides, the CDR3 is TGCAGCGTAGGGGGCGGCGGGCACACTGAAGCTTTCTTT. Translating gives CSVGGGGHTEAFF.